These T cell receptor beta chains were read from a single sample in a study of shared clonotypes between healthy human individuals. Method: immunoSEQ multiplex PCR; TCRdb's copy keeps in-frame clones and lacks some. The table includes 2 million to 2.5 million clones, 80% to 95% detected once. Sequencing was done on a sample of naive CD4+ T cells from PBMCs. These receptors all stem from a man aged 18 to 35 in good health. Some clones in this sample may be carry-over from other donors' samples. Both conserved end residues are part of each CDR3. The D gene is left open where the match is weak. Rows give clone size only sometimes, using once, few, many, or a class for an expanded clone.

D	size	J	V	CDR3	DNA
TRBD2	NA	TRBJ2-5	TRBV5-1	CASSFGVAGGSETQYF	TGCGCCAGCAGCTTTGGAGTAGCGGGAGGGTCAGAGACCCAGTACTTC
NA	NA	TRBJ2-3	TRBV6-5	CASSYSIPDTQYF	TGTGCCAGCAGTTACTCGATACCAGATACGCAGTATTTT
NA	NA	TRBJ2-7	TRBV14	CASSRGYEQYF	TGTGCCAGCAGCCGGGGGTACGAGCAGTACTTC
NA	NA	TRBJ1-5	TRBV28	CASSLWGANQPQHF	TGTGCCAGCAGTTTGTGGGGGGCCAATCAGCCCCAGCATTTT
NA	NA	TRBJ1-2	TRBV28	CASSLGGADYGYTF	TGTGCCAGCAGCCTGGGGGGCGCCGACTATGGCTACACCTTC
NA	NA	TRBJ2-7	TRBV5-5	CASSSRAVPPYEQYF	TGTGCCAGCAGCAGCCGAGCCGTCCCCCCTTACGAGCAGTACTTC
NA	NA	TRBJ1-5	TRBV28	CASWTAQDQPQHF	TGTGCCAGCTGGACAGCCCAAGATCAGCCCCAGCATTTT
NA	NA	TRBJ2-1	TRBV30	CAWSVPTRKQFF	TGTGCCTGGAGTGTACCTACTCGAAAGCAGTTCTTC
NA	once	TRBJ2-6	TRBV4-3	CASSQEGGTGANVLTF	TGCGCCAGCAGCCAAGAGGGGGGTACTGGGGCCAACGTCCTGACTTTC
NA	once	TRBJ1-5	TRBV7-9	CASSSRVSNQPQHF	TGTGCCAGCAGCTCCAGGGTTTCCAATCAGCCCCAGCATTTT
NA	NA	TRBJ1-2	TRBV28	CASSLSGYGYGYTF	TGTGCCAGCAGTTTATCGGGATATGGGTATGGCTACACCTTC
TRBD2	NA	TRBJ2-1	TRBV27	CASSSLAGGGLSYNEQFF	TGTGCCAGCAGTTCCCTAGCGGGAGGGGGCCTTTCCTACAATGAGCAGTTCTTC
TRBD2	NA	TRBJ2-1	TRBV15	CATSGGLAGNNEQFF	TGTGCCACCAGCGGGGGACTAGCGGGAAACAATGAGCAGTTCTTC
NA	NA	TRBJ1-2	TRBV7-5	CARSLVLAGDRGTNYGYTF	TGTGCCAGAAGCTTAGTCTTAGCAGGCGACAGGGGAACTAACTATGGCTACACCTTC
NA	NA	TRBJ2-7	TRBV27	CASKKGPPYEQYF	TGTGCCAGCAAAAAAGGGCCGCCCTACGAGCAGTACTTC
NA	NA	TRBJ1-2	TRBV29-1	CSVGSRAARGYTF	TGCAGCGTTGGGTCCAGGGCGGCACGGGGCTACACCTTC
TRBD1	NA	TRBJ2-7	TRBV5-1	CASSLGTGGDEQYF	TGCGCCAGCAGCTTGGGGACAGGGGGCGACGAGCAGTACTTC
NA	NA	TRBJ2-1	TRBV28	CASSLSRDGSYNEQFF	TGTGCCAGCAGTTTGTCGCGGGACGGTTCCTACAATGAGCAGTTCTTC
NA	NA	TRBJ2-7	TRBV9	CASSVGAGRSYEQYF	TGTGCCAGCAGCGTAGGGGCAGGGAGGTCCTACGAGCAGTACTTC
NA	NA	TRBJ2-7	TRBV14	CASSQDLGREYF	TGTGCCAGCAGCCAAGATCTTGGACGGGAGTACTTC
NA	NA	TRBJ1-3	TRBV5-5	CASSLIGTGNTIYF	TGTGCCAGCAGCTTGATCGGGACTGGAAACACCATATATTTT
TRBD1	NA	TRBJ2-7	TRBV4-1	CASSRTGFDEQYF	TGCGCCAGCAGCCGGACAGGGTTTGACGAGCAGTACTTC
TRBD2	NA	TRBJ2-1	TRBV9	CASTAGGSYNEQFF	TGTGCCAGCACCGCGGGAGGGTCCTACAATGAGCAGTTCTTC
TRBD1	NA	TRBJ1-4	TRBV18	CASSPQGFRTGEKLFF	TGTGCCAGCTCACCACAGGGCTTCCGGACAGGGGAAAAACTGTTTTTT
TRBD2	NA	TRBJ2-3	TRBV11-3	CASSPGLASTDTQYF	TGTGCCAGCAGCCCCGGACTAGCGAGCACAGATACGCAGTATTTT
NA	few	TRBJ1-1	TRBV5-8	CASSLKGTREAFF	TGTGCCAGCAGCTTGAAGGGCACACGCGAAGCTTTCTTT
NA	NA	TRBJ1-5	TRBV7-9	CASSSKGFGQPQHF	TGTGCCAGCAGCTCCAAGGGCTTCGGGCAGCCCCAGCATTTT
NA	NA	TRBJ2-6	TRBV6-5	CASSYSGVPGANVLTF	TGTGCCAGCAGTTACTCGGGGGTCCCTGGGGCCAACGTCCTGACTTTC
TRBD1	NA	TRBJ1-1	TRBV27	CASSKDRYEVSNNRNTEAFF	TGTGCCAGCAGTAAGGACAGGTATGAGGTCTCCAACAACAGAAACACTGAAGCTTTCTTT